One T cell receptor (beta chain) is described in this entry. This clonotype was seen at least ten times. Its antigen has not been determined. Base-call qualities are not available, and no considerably larger clone is one nucleotide away. This sample was included in a study of T cells in Graves' hyperthyroidism and ophthalmopathy (dated by TCRdb to about 2019). Broadly, across the study: Peripheral blood was sampled at the time of initial diagnosis, prior to any treatment. TCR V-J signatures able to tell the groups apart were searched for in a discovery cohort of approximately 95 patients, of whom over 40 had Graves' ophthalmopathy and roughly 57 had stable Graves' hyperthyroidism. An independent validation cohort of around 20 hyperthyroidism patients and 15 or so patients who later progressed to ophthalmopathy tested prospective prediction of ophthalmopathy. The roughly 100 discovery patients were divided at random into training and test sets in a 7:3 ratio. Thyroid tissue and blood T-cell repertoires from six Graves' hyperthyroidism patients were also compared in the study. After sampling, hyperthyroidism patients received methimazole starting at 30 mg daily, and ophthalmopathy patients received high-dose intravenous methylprednisolone. The paper reports TCR Vbeta CDR3 sequencing of approximately 130 peripheral blood samples: around 41 ophthalmopathy, 70 to 85 hyperthyroidism and around 17 progressor patients.

Here is what the overall study found, with its caveats: A 13 V-J signature model separated ophthalmopathy from stable hyperthyroidism, with just over 85% sensitivity and 81% to 82% specificity in cross-validation and 80%/75% in testing. In validation, the model predicted progression to ophthalmopathy with about 71% sensitivity and 72% to 85% specificity, a median of 6.5 months before onset. Sample size was not statistically predetermined, and investigators were not blinded to group allocation. Most expanded thyroid clonotypes (frequency above 0.001) were also detected in blood, a finding suggesting that blood repertoires may reflect thyroid immune responses.

The TCR beta CDR3 regions were amplified from the RNA transcripts. For the first round of RT-PCR on the TCR CDR3, the HTBI primer set was used together with the Qiagen OneStep RT-PCR kit. The libraries were constructed in a second round of multiplex PCR and then size-selected and purified. Paired-end sequencing of the libraries was performed with 100 bp reads on an Illumina HiSeq2000. Per the original workflow: SOAPnuke was used to process the raw data, with reads discarded if the reads contained adapters or uncalled bases, had a mean Phred below 15, or lacked an exact constant-primer or identifier match. COPE v1.2.5 was used to merge the high-quality paired reads, and each unique nucleotide sequence was defined as a clonotype. MiTCR v1.1 was used to align the clonotypes against IMGT TRBV, TRBD and TRBJ reference segments. The analysis was restricted to V-J combinations with a frequency above 0.0001, which together covered 99% to 99.2% of the repertoires. The TCS score was defined as F50 (clonal expansion) divided by E x V (chaos), with BLOSUM62-based TCRdist calculated between CDR3 peptides within each V-J. Welch's t-statistics and random forest reduced 500 to 550 V-J features to 13, which were used in a naive Bayes classifier (R e1071). The public sequencing data were trimmed at Q25 with fastp and processed into clonotypes with MiXCR by TCRdb, which kept only in-frame beta chains. Each entry merges the rows of one CDR3 protein and shows their most common DNA and genes. In this record, the V and J calls reflect TCRdb's handling and not the investigators' own analysis. The sample yields fewer than 400,000 distinct CDR3 sequences; about 14% were counted once. The top ten constitute under 30% of the sample.

In the ophthalmopathy patients, disease was moderately to severely active, with a Clinical Activity Score of 3 or more, a NOSPECS grade of 4 or more, and a duration of less than 3 months. The study excluded patients with uncontrolled infections, other autoimmune diseases, pregnancy or lactation. Diagnoses were established on the basis of clinical symptoms, serum thyroxine and TRAb, thyroid ultrasound, and orbital computed tomography. PBMCs were separated from 10 ml of fresh peripheral blood using Ficoll-Paque density gradient centrifugation. Total RNA was extracted with Trizol reagent, and quality was checked on an Agilent 2100 Bioanalyzer. The TCR originated in a man aged 45-65 years with Graves' ophthalmopathy. Sequenced input: blood.

Here the CDR3 is given as CASSSAPQGTGEQYF. The nucleotide sequence is TGTGCCAGCAGCTCGGCCCCACAGGGCACCGGCGAGCAGTACTTC. Recombination connected TRBV11-3 to TRBJ2-7, with TRBD1 tentatively as D gene (6 bases match). V gives up 4 bases and J gives up 6 bases, and the segment between their germline ends measures 19 bases. Reading from cysteine to phenylalanine, the CDR3 counts 15 amino acids. Only CDR3 DNA remains: 45 bases, in frame from the first base. The germline V gene provides CDR1 SGHNT and CDR2 YENEEA.